The 32 T cell receptor beta chains below come from one sample, sequenced in a study of blood T cells in healthy people across ages. Then a second PCR, running about 7 to 11 cycles, was carried out with a sample-barcoded 5' primer and a J-beta primer mix. TCRdb re-analysed the 5' RACE reads in MiXCR, keeping a single row per CDR3 protein. The sample carries about 1.6 million distinct CDR3 sequences, roughly a third recorded once. The specimen was blood. These receptors were obtained from a woman aged 25 to 39 in good health.

The rearrangement uses TRBV29-1 and TRBJ2-5; D not resolved. CDR1 is SQVTM and CDR2 is ANQGSEA in the germline V gene. This CDR3 spans 10 amino acids. V lost 6 bases, J lost 7 bases, and 9 bases lay in between. Here the CDR3 reads CSVLEGTQYF. The CDR3 nucleotides read TGCAGCGTCCTCGAAGGGACCCAGTACTTC.

The chain carries TRBV27 and TRBJ2-1; 10 positions agree with TRBD1. The V gene end was trimmed by 6 bases and the J gene end by 0 bases; junction bases not matched to a gene: 11. The germline gives CDR1 MNHEY, CDR2 SMNVEV (reference sequence). CDR3 length: 18 residues. CDR3 sequence reads: CASSRDRGLLSSYNEQFF. The CDR3 DNA is TGTGCCAGCAGCCGGGACAGGGGTCTTTTAAGCTCCTACAATGAGCAGTTCTTC.

In the case of this clonotype: A much larger clone lies a single base off, so this may be a read error. The chain has TRBV5-1 and TRBJ2-7; 11 bases fit TRBD1. The CDR3 length is 14 residues. Germline V CDR1 and CDR2: SGHRS, YFSETQ. This CDR3 is CVSHQGTGGYEQYF. The CDR3 DNA is TGCGTCAGCCACCAAGGGACAGGGGGATACGAGCAGTACTTC.

A remark on this clonotype: At one end, the junction sequence differs from germline, possibly due to a read error. The chain joins TRBV20-1 to TRBJ2-1, with TRBD2 matching over 9 bases. CDR3 length: 14 amino acids. Germline V gene lookup returns CDR1 DFQATT and CDR2 SNEGSKA (reference sequence). The CDR3 loop is CSTRDAGGVNEQFF. The CDR3 DNA is TGCAGTACTAGAGATGCGGGAGGGGTAAATGAGCAGTTCTTC.

Here the CDR3 DNA reads TGTGCCAGCAGCCAAGAATCTAGCGGGAGATGGGAGACCCAGTACTTC. Its protein product is CASSQESSGRWETQYF. The rearrangement uses TRBV4-2 and TRBJ2-7; 10 bases agree with TRBD2. The J call is in doubt because the DNA end fits TRBJ2-5 better. Germline assignment: CDR1 LGHNA and CDR2 YNFKEQ. The CDR3 has 16 residues.

Note on this clonotype: The junction and the germline gene differ at one end; a read error may be behind it. V gene TRBV5-1 combines with J gene TRBJ2-1; no definite D call. This CDR3 has 15 residues. Germline CDR1 is SGHRS and CDR2 is YFSETQ. Written as DNA, the CDR3 is TGCGCCAGCAGCTCTTCTAGTTTCTCCGACAATGAGCAGTTCTTC. Amino acid sequence: CASSSSSFSDNEQFF.

The gene calls are TRBV5-1 and TRBJ1-5; D is ambiguous. The CDR3 extends over 14 amino acids. The germline V gene encodes CDR1 SGHRS and CDR2 YFSETQ. Trimming stripped 4 bases from V and 9 bases from J, with 17 bases between. The CDR3 nucleotides read TGCGCCAGCAGCGAACGCGGACGGGTCCCGCCCCAGCATTTT. Residues: CASSERGRVPPQHF.

The chain couples TRBV5-1 to TRBJ1-2; the match to TRBD1 covers 7 bases. V was clipped by 4 bases and J by 4 bases; unmatched bases: 13. Germline lookup yields CDR1 SGHRS and CDR2 YFSETQ. The CDR3 sequence is 16 residues long. The CDR3 sequence is CASSPTGQEEIYGYTF. The CDR3 DNA reads TGCGCCAGCAGCCCCACCGGACAGGAAGAAATCTATGGCTACACCTTC.

Here the CDR3 reads CASSLGTWQADAFF. In DNA, the CDR3 is TGTGCCAGCAGCTTAGGGACATGGCAGGCGGATGCTTTCTTT. The chain employs TRBV7-2 and TRBJ1-1, with D possibly matching TRBD1 (5 bases). V was cut by 1 base and J by 11 bases, with 17 bases left in between. This CDR3 is 14 amino acids long. The germline CDR1 and CDR2 sequences are SGHTA and FQGNSA.

This clonotype turned up a few times. The rearrangement uses TRBV27 and TRBJ2-5; weak D call: TRBD1 (6 bases). Germline CDR1 is MNHEY and CDR2 is SMNVEV (reference sequence). The V gene lost 5 bases and the J gene lost 2 bases, with 21 bases spanning the gap. The CDR3 runs to 17 residues. CDR3 in amino acids: CASSPQGFGFIQETQYF. CDR3 nucleotides: TGTGCCAGCAGTCCCCAGGGGTTCGGATTTATACAAGAGACCCAGTACTTC.

CDR3 amino acids: CSAREGDYEQYF. CDR3 DNA sequence: TGCAGTGCTAGAGAGGGCGACTACGAGCAGTACTTC. The J gene is TRBJ2-7, the V gene TRBV20-1; D gene ambiguous. Germline V CDR1 and CDR2: DFQATT, SNEGSKA (reference sequence). Trimming removed 0 bases at V and 3 bases at J, with 6 bases between. The CDR3 is 12 residues long.

As regards this clonotype: Relative to the germline gene, one junction end is altered; a read error may explain this. The chain links TRBV11-2 to TRBJ2-7, with D uncertain. Germline CDR1 is SGHAT and CDR2 is FQNNGV. This CDR3 has 12 residues. The CDR3 loop is CASSDTSCEQYF. The CDR3 nucleotides read TGTGCCAGCAGCGACACATCCTGCGAGCAGTACTTC.

There are a few counts of this clonotype. The chain uses TRBV7-9 and TRBJ2-7; 7 bases match TRBD2. The CDR3 totals 14 residues. V trimming: 5 bases; J trimming: 4 bases; junction bases outside the gene matches: 8. The germline V gene has CDR1 SEHNR and CDR2 FQNEAQ (reference sequence). CDR3 nucleotides: TGTGCCAGCAGCAGGGAGGGCCTAGAGTACGAGCAGTACTTC. It codes for CASSREGLEYEQYF.

The chain employs TRBV15 and TRBJ2-7; perhaps D is TRBD1 or TRBD2 (6 bases each). The ends were cut back, 1 base at V and 3 bases at J, with 13 bases in the middle. CDR1 and CDR2 (germline): LNHNV, YYDKDF (reference sequence). The CDR3 loop spans 15 amino acids. In nucleotides, the CDR3 is TGTGCCACCAGCAGAGGGCTAGGGGGGAACTACGAGCAGTACTTC. This codes for CATSRGLGGNYEQYF.

Ten or more counts support this clonotype. The chain combines TRBV13 with TRBJ2-7; either TRBD1 or TRBD2 may fit D (5 bases each). The germline V gene encodes CDR1 PRHDT and CDR2 FYEKMQ (reference sequence). The CDR3 runs to 14 residues. V lost 6 bases and J lost 2, with 14 bases in between. The CDR3 DNA reads as TGTGCCAGCAGTTTGGGGGTTCGGGCCTACGAGCAGTACTTC. Translation gives CASSLGVRAYEQYF.

The sample holds many counts of this clonotype. The CDR3 bases are TGTGCCAGCAGCCATCTAACGCCGGGAACGTCGGGCACAGATACGCAGTATTTT. Protein sequence: CASSHLTPGTSGTDTQYF. This chain uses TRBV4-2 with TRBJ2-3, with a weak D call TRBD2 (5 bases). This CDR3 has 18 residues. Looked up from germline, CDR1 is LGHNA and CDR2 is YNFKEQ. Trimming removed 3 bases from V and 1 base from J, with 20 bases in between.

The gene calls are TRBV20-1 and TRBJ2-3; maybe TRBD2 (7 bases). This CDR3 is 16 amino acids long. CDR1 and CDR2 (germline): DFQATT, SNEGSKA (reference sequence). Trimming stripped 0 bases from V and 3 bases from J, with 16 bases between. CDR3 nucleotides: TGCAGTGCTAGAGATCAGGCAGGGAGGGGGACAGATACGCAGTATTTT. This translates into CSARDQAGRGTDTQYF.

The chain employs TRBV27 and TRBJ2-5; D gene unclear. Germline assignment: CDR1 MNHEY and CDR2 SMNVEV (reference sequence). The V and J ends lost 5 bases and 4 bases respectively, with 14 bases between them. The CDR3 length is 14 residues. The CDR3, as DNA: TGTGCCAGCAGTCCATTCCCGCAGCGAGAGACCCAGTACTTC. Protein sequence: CASSPFPQRETQYF.

The chain employs TRBV7-6 and TRBJ2-1; 10 nucleotides line up with TRBD2. The V gene's germline CDR1 is SGHVS and CDR2 FNYEAQ. This CDR3 has 16 amino acids. J lost 6 bases, V lost 3 bases, and 8 bases had no gene match. CDR3 region: CASSFVAGGLLNEQFF. CDR3 DNA sequence: TGTGCCAGCAGCTTCGTAGCGGGAGGTCTTCTCAATGAGCAGTTCTTC.

This chain connects TRBV2 to TRBJ1-1; maybe TRBD1 (5 bases). Trimming pared 1 base from V and 0 bases from J, leaving 15 bases between. The CDR3 extends over 17 amino acids. Looked up from germline, CDR1 is SNHLY and CDR2 is FYNNEI. The CDR3 DNA is TGTGCCAGCAGTGAAGTAGGGCGGCGACAGCTGAACACTGAAGCTTTCTTT. Its translation is CASSEVGRRQLNTEAFF.

This clonotype has more than one count but fewer than ten. The CDR3 loop reads CATSDSWGNIQYF. DNA for the CDR3: TGTGCCACCAGTGATTCCTGGGGAAACATTCAGTACTTC. The J gene is TRBJ2-4, the V gene TRBV24-1; D is unclear. V was shortened by 2 bases and J by 6 bases, with 7 bases between the two germline ends. The CDR3 has 13 amino acids. CDR1 KGHDR and CDR2 SFDVKD come from the germline V gene.

A few counts support this clonotype. The J gene is TRBJ1-1, the V gene TRBV30, with 8 bases matching TRBD1. Germline trimming cut 3 bases from V and 5 bases from J; bases unmatched to any gene: 5. The CDR3 is made up of 13 amino acids. Per the germline V gene, CDR1 is GTSNPN and CDR2 is SVGIG (reference sequence). CDR3 coding DNA: TGTGCCTGGAGCCTAGGACAGGGTACTGAAGCTTTCTTT. Translation gives CAWSLGQGTEAFF.

The sample holds many counts of this clonotype. The chain employs TRBV7-3 and TRBJ2-1; 8 bases map to TRBD2. CDR1 SGHTA and CDR2 FQGTGA come from the germline V gene. After removal of 1 base from V and 7 bases from J, the junction contained 9 bases not matched to a gene. The CDR3 totals 16 residues. The CDR3 nucleotides read TGTGCCAGCAGCTTAAACGGCGGGAGGATGACAAATGAGCAGTTCTTC. This gives the protein CASSLNGGRMTNEQFF. The full variable domain, its missing parts supplied by reference TRBV7-3 and TRBJ2-1, is GAGVSQTPSNKVTEKGKYVELRCDPISGHTALYWYRQSLGQGPEFLIYFQGTGAADDSGLPNDRFFAVRPEGSVSTLKIQRTERGDSAVYLCASSLNGGRMTNEQFFGPGTRLTVL.

This clonotype was counted a few times. The chain has TRBV7-9 and TRBJ2-1, with TRBD2 matching 9 bases. CDR1 is SEHNR, CDR2 FQNEAQ, per germline (reference sequence). The CDR3 loop spans 16 amino acids. V shed 0 bases and J 8 bases; nucleotides not matched to a gene: 8. CDR3 loop: CASSLAGTSRAHEQFF. The CDR3, as DNA: TGTGCCAGCAGCTTAGCCGGGACTAGCAGGGCCCATGAGCAGTTCTTC. The full variable domain, completed using reference TRBV7-9 and TRBJ2-1, is DTGVSQNPRHKITKRGQNVTFRCDPISEHNRLYWYRQTLGQGPEFLTYFQNEAQLEKSRLLSDRFSAERPKGSFSTLEIQRTEQGDSAMYLCASSLAGTSRAHEQFFGPGTRLTVL.

In its sample, this clonotype was seen a few times. The chain employs TRBV7-9 and TRBJ2-7; maybe TRBD2 (6 bases). Germline CDR1 reads SEHNR; CDR2 reads FQNEAQ (reference sequence). The length of the CDR3 is 15 residues. The V gene lost 1 base and the J gene lost 5 bases, with 15 bases spanning the gap. CDR3 coding DNA: TGTGCCAGCAGCTTAGGTGGGGACTTCATCAACGAGCAGTACTTC. Residues: CASSLGGDFINEQYF.

This chain connects TRBV3-1 to TRBJ2-1; no clear D gene. This CDR3 spans 16 amino acids. Germline CDR1 LGHDT, CDR2 YNNKEL (reference sequence). V lost 4 bases to trimming and J lost 5 bases, with 18 bases between them. The CDR3: CASSRTLTPGHNEQFF. The CDR3 nucleotides read TGTGCCAGCAGCCGAACTCTAACTCCAGGTCACAATGAGCAGTTCTTC.

This clonotype occurred a few times. The chain combines TRBV7-9 with TRBJ2-2; D is possibly TRBD1 or TRBD2 (5 bases each). Germline V gene sequence: CDR1 SEHNR, CDR2 FQNEAQ (reference sequence). V was pared by 5 bases and J by 4 bases, with 11 bases between. The CDR3 is made up of 14 amino acids. The CDR3 DNA sequence: TGTGCCAGCAGCCGACGGGGCGGCACCGGGGAGCTGTTTTTT. This encodes CASSRRGGTGELFF.

This clonotype has a single count. Mismatch with germline at one junction end may stem from a read error. The chain combines TRBV28 with TRBJ2-5; TRBD1 aligns across 10 bases. The CDR3 covers 16 residues. Germline-derived CDR1 and CDR2 are MDHEN and SYDVKM. CDR3 DNA: TGTGCCAGCATTTTATGGGCCGGGACAGGGGCCACCAAGCAGTACTTC. Its translation is CASILWAGTGATKQYF.

The V gene is TRBV12-3 or TRBV12-4, the J gene TRBJ2-1; 7 nucleotides align to TRBD2. The CDR3 contains 13 residues. With V trimmed by 1 base and J by 12 bases, 6 bases remained unmatched. CDR3 in DNA: TGTGCCAGCAGTTTAGGGGGCGGGAGTGGGCAGTTCTTC. Protein sequence: CASSLGGGSGQFF.

This chain joins TRBV19 and TRBJ2-7, with D perhaps being TRBD1 or TRBD2 (6 bases each). The CDR3 spans 14 residues. Germline V gives CDR1 LNHDA, CDR2 SQIVND (reference sequence). V dropped 10 bases and J dropped 1 base, with 17 bases sitting between them. CDR3 sequence reads: CATREDRASYEQYF. In nucleotides, the CDR3 is TGTGCCACCAGGGAGGACAGAGCATCCTACGAGCAGTACTTC.

The V call is TRBV7-4, the J call TRBJ1-4; the D is unclear. The germline CDR1 and CDR2 sequences are SGHVT and SQSDAQ. This CDR3 spans 20 amino acids. V lost 5 bases and J 0 bases, leaving 25 bases between the germline ends. CDR3 sequence: CASSTLRFRRFFATNEKLFF. CDR3 coding DNA: TGTGCCAGCAGCACCTTACGGTTTCGCAGGTTTTTTGCAACTAATGAAAAACTGTTTTTT.

For this clonotype: A much larger clone differs by one base, so this may be a read error. The gene calls are TRBV29-1 and TRBJ2-3, with D possibly matching TRBD2 (6 bases). The germline gives CDR1 SQVTM, CDR2 ANQGSEA. This CDR3 comprises 11 residues. The CDR3 spells CNVRGGDTQYF. CDR3 in DNA: TGCAACGTAAGGGGAGGTGATACGCAGTATTTT.